A selection of T cell receptor beta chains follows, all from one sample in a study of T cells after yellow fever vaccination. TCRdb ran MiXCR on the 5' RACE reads and lists one entry per CDR3 protein. The data hold some 500,000 distinct CDR3 sequences, with roughly 12% observed a single time. Sample: PBMCs, taken on the day of the yellow fever booster vaccination. These receptors all come from a man under 40 who received the YFV17D yellow fever vaccine. Each CDR3 is given with its conserved first and last residue. D genes are given only for firm matches. A clone size is listed for some rows: how often the clone was seen (once, few, many), or a class if it is expanded.

D gene: .; V gene: TRBV5-1; clone size: few; J gene: TRBJ2-7; CDR3 DNA: TGCGCCAGCAGCGACTCAGACAACCCCTACGAGCAGTACTTC; CDR3 protein: CASSDSDNPYEQYF
D gene: .; V gene: TRBV5-1; clone size: few; J gene: TRBJ1-2; CDR3 DNA: TGCGCCAGCAGCTTTAGACAGGAGGCTGGCTACACCTTC; CDR3 protein: CASSFRQEAGYTF
D gene: .; V gene: TRBV6-2/TRBV6-3; clone size: .; J gene: TRBJ2-7; CDR3 DNA: TGTGCCAGCAGCGTTGACTCCCCGCGCTTCGGGCAGTACTTC; CDR3 protein: CASSVDSPRFGQYF
D gene: TRBD2; V gene: TRBV2; clone size: .; J gene: TRBJ2-1; CDR3 DNA: TGTACCAGCAGCCGCCCGGGACTAAACTATGAGCAGTTCTTC; CDR3 protein: CTSSRPGLNYEQFF
D gene: TRBD1; V gene: TRBV7-7; clone size: .; J gene: TRBJ2-1; CDR3 DNA: TGTGCTAGCAGCTTAGAACCCCGGGACAGGGGGCCCACGACCTGGGGTGAGCAGTTCTTC; CDR3 protein: CASSLEPRDRGPTTWGEQFF
D gene: .; V gene: TRBV5-1; clone size: .; J gene: TRBJ1-2; CDR3 DNA: TGCGCCAGCTATCACTCATTGGAGGCTAGGAACTATGGCTACACCTTC; CDR3 protein: CASYHSLEARNYGYTF
D gene: .; V gene: TRBV3-1; clone size: many; J gene: TRBJ2-3; CDR3 DNA: TGTGCCAGCAGCCACAACCCAGATACGCAGTATTTT; CDR3 protein: CASSHNPDTQYF
D gene: .; V gene: TRBV12-3/TRBV12-4; clone size: many; J gene: TRBJ1-6; CDR3 DNA: TGTGCCAGCAGTTTAAACAGGGTGTCACCCCTCCACTTT; CDR3 protein: CASSLNRVSPLHF
D gene: .; V gene: TRBV6-1; clone size: .; J gene: TRBJ1-1; CDR3 DNA: TGTGCCAGCAGTCAAGCTGGAGGGGTAACTGAAGCTTTCTTT; CDR3 protein: CASSQAGGVTEAFF
D gene: TRBD1; V gene: TRBV19; clone size: .; J gene: TRBJ2-2; CDR3 DNA: TGTGCCATTCGGGGACAGTCCACCGGGGAGCTGTTTTTT; CDR3 protein: CAIRGQSTGELFF
D gene: .; V gene: TRBV7-3; clone size: few; J gene: TRBJ2-3; CDR3 DNA: TGTGCCAGCAGTCCAACAGAGGGAACGCAGTATTTT; CDR3 protein: CASSPTEGTQYF
D gene: .; V gene: TRBV5-1; clone size: .; J gene: TRBJ2-5; CDR3 DNA: TGCGCCAGCAGCTTGGATCCGGCGGTCCAAGAGACCCAGTACTTC; CDR3 protein: CASSLDPAVQETQYF
D gene: .; V gene: TRBV11-2; clone size: .; J gene: TRBJ2-7; CDR3 DNA: TGTGCCAGCAACATTCAGGGTCCGGACTACGAGCAGTACTTC; CDR3 protein: CASNIQGPDYEQYF
D gene: .; V gene: TRBV28; clone size: few; J gene: TRBJ2-7; CDR3 DNA: TGTGCCAGCACCGTCCTCTCGCAGGGGTCCCTCGAGCAGTACTTC; CDR3 protein: CASTVLSQGSLEQYF
D gene: .; V gene: TRBV25-1; clone size: many; J gene: TRBJ2-3; CDR3 DNA: TGTGCCAGCAGTGAAGAAGGAAGCACAGATACGCAGTATTTT; CDR3 protein: CASSEEGSTDTQYF
D gene: TRBD1; V gene: TRBV29-1; clone size: few; J gene: TRBJ2-1; CDR3 DNA: TGCAGCGTTGAAGGGGTCAGGGGGTCCAATGAGCAGTTCTTC; CDR3 protein: CSVEGVRGSNEQFF
D gene: .; V gene: TRBV7-2; clone size: .; J gene: TRBJ2-1; CDR3 DNA: TGTGCCAGCAGCTTATCGTTAGACAATGAGCAGTTCTTC; CDR3 protein: CASSLSLDNEQFF
D gene: .; V gene: TRBV4-3; clone size: .; J gene: TRBJ1-4; CDR3 DNA: TGCGCCAGCAGCCCAACCGAGGGAGCAACTAATGAAAAACTGTTTTTT; CDR3 protein: CASSPTEGATNEKLFF
D gene: .; V gene: TRBV7-2; clone size: few; J gene: TRBJ2-4; CDR3 DNA: TGTGCCAGCAGCTTAGCATGGGGAGCGGAAAACATTCAGTACTTC; CDR3 protein: CASSLAWGAENIQYF
D gene: .; V gene: TRBV2; clone size: .; J gene: TRBJ2-6; CDR3 DNA: TGTGCCAGCACTCCGACAACCCTCAACTCTGGGGCCAACGTCCTGACTTTC; CDR3 protein: CASTPTTLNSGANVLTF
D gene: .; V gene: TRBV5-1; clone size: .; J gene: TRBJ2-3; CDR3 DNA: TGCGCCAGCAGCTACAGGGTTAGCACAGATACGCAGTATTTT; CDR3 protein: CASSYRVSTDTQYF
D gene: TRBD2; V gene: TRBV27; clone size: .; J gene: TRBJ2-5; CDR3 DNA: TGTGCCAGCAGTTCCGGCGGGAGAACCCAAGAGACCCAGTACTTC; CDR3 protein: CASSSGGRTQETQYF
D gene: TRBD2; V gene: TRBV5-1; clone size: .; J gene: TRBJ2-7; CDR3 DNA: TGCGCCAGCAGCTTGGCCGGGGCTAGCGGGACCAAGTCCTACGAGCAGTACTTC; CDR3 protein: CASSLAGASGTKSYEQYF
D gene: .; V gene: TRBV27; clone size: many; J gene: TRBJ2-2; CDR3 DNA: TGTGCCAGCAGTTTAGGGGTCGGAGGGGAGCTGTTTTTT; CDR3 protein: CASSLGVGGELFF
D gene: .; V gene: TRBV20-1; clone size: many; J gene: TRBJ1-2; CDR3 DNA: TGCAGTGCTAGAAACGATAAGGGGAAAGCTAACTATGGCTACACCTTC; CDR3 protein: CSARNDKGKANYGYTF
D gene: TRBD2; V gene: TRBV7-3; clone size: .; J gene: TRBJ2-1; CDR3 DNA: TGTGCCAGCAGCTTAACGGGAGGGACTAGCCAAAATAGTGAGCAGTTCTTC; CDR3 protein: CASSLTGGTSQNSEQFF
D gene: .; V gene: TRBV12-3/TRBV12-4; clone size: .; J gene: TRBJ2-7; CDR3 DNA: TGTGCCAGCACCTCTAGCGACAACCCCGCTACGAGTTCCTTC; CDR3 protein: CASTSSDNPATSSF
D gene: TRBD1; V gene: TRBV5-5; clone size: .; J gene: TRBJ1-6; CDR3 DNA: TGTGCCAGCAAGTCCCGGACAGGGGTCTCACCCCTCCACTTT; CDR3 protein: CASKSRTGVSPLHF
D gene: TRBD1; V gene: TRBV20-1; clone size: many; J gene: TRBJ2-7; CDR3 DNA: TGCAGTGCTAGGAAGGGGGCGGCCTACGAGCAGTACTTC; CDR3 protein: CSARKGAAYEQYF
D gene: .; V gene: TRBV11-1; clone size: .; J gene: TRBJ2-5; CDR3 DNA: TGTGCCAGCAGCCACATTCTCGGGCTAGCGAGATTTCAAGAGACCCAGTACTTC; CDR3 protein: CASSHILGLARFQETQYF
D gene: TRBD2; V gene: TRBV12-3/TRBV12-4; clone size: many; J gene: TRBJ2-1; CDR3 DNA: TGTGCCAGCAGTGCGGGGGGGGAGCAGTTCTTC; CDR3 protein: CASSAGGEQFF
D gene: TRBD1; V gene: TRBV6-1; clone size: few; J gene: TRBJ2-7; CDR3 DNA: TGTGCCAGCAGCCCCACAGGGGTGACCTACGAGCAGTACTTC; CDR3 protein: CASSPTGVTYEQYF
D gene: TRBD1; V gene: TRBV24-1; clone size: .; J gene: TRBJ2-1; CDR3 DNA: TGTGCCACCAGTGATCCAGACAGGGAGCAGCAGTTCTTC; CDR3 protein: CATSDPDREQQFF
D gene: .; V gene: TRBV28; clone size: .; J gene: TRBJ2-7; CDR3 DNA: TGTGCCAGCAGTTTTTGGATTTCGGAAAACTACGAGCAGTACTTC; CDR3 protein: CASSFWISENYEQYF
D gene: .; V gene: TRBV5-1; clone size: .; J gene: TRBJ2-7; CDR3 DNA: TGCGCCAGCAGCACCACAACCGGGACTGGAGGCTACGAGCAGTACTTC; CDR3 protein: CASSTTTGTGGYEQYF
D gene: .; V gene: TRBV5-1; clone size: many; J gene: TRBJ2-3; CDR3 DNA: TGCGCCAGCAGCTTGTGGGGTAGCACAGATACGCAGTATTTT; CDR3 protein: CASSLWGSTDTQYF
D gene: .; V gene: TRBV6-5; clone size: few; J gene: TRBJ2-7; CDR3 DNA: TGTGCCAGCAGTTACTCATCAGGGACCCGGTCCTACGAGCAGTACTTC; CDR3 protein: CASSYSSGTRSYEQYF
D gene: .; V gene: TRBV7-3; clone size: few; J gene: TRBJ2-5; CDR3 DNA: TGTGCCAGCAGGCCCCGGGATGGCTATCAGACCCAGTACTTC; CDR3 protein: CASRPRDGYQTQYF
D gene: TRBD1; V gene: TRBV24-1; clone size: many; J gene: TRBJ1-2; CDR3 DNA: TGTGCCACCAGTGAAGACGAAGACAGGGTTGAGGATGGCTACACCTTC; CDR3 protein: CATSEDEDRVEDGYTF
D gene: TRBD1; V gene: TRBV12-3/TRBV12-4; clone size: few; J gene: TRBJ1-4; CDR3 DNA: TGTGCCAGCAGTGGGACAGGGGGACCTAATGAAAAACTGTTTTTT; CDR3 protein: CASSGTGGPNEKLFF
D gene: .; V gene: TRBV27; clone size: many; J gene: TRBJ2-1; CDR3 DNA: TGTGCCAGCAGTTTTGCCCGATTGCAGTTCTTC; CDR3 protein: CASSFARLQFF
D gene: .; V gene: TRBV7-8; clone size: few; J gene: TRBJ2-1; CDR3 DNA: TGTGCCAGCAGCTTAGTTTACCCTGAGCAGTTCTTC; CDR3 protein: CASSLVYPEQFF
D gene: .; V gene: TRBV6-1; clone size: few; J gene: TRBJ2-3; CDR3 DNA: TGTTCCAGCAGGCAACCTGTTGGGGATACGCAGTATTTT; CDR3 protein: CSSRQPVGDTQYF
D gene: .; V gene: TRBV20-1; clone size: few; J gene: TRBJ2-5; CDR3 DNA: TGCAGTGCTAGAACCGGGTCTCTCGGGGAGACCCAGTACTTC; CDR3 protein: CSARTGSLGETQYF
D gene: .; V gene: TRBV12-3/TRBV12-4; clone size: .; J gene: TRBJ2-3; CDR3 DNA: TGTGCCAGCAGTGAGGGGGTGAATACGCAGTATTTT; CDR3 protein: CASSEGVNTQYF